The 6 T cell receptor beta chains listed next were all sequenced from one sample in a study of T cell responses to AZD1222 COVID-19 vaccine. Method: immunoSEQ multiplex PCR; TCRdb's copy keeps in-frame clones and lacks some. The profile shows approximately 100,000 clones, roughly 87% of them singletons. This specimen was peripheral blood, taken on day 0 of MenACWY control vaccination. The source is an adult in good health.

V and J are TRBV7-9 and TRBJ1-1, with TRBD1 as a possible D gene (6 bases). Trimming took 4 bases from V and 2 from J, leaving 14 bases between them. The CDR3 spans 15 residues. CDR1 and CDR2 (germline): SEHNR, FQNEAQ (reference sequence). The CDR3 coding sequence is TGTGCCAGCAGCTGGGGCGGGGGCGGTAACACTGAAGCTTTCTTT. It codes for CASSWGGGGNTEAFF.

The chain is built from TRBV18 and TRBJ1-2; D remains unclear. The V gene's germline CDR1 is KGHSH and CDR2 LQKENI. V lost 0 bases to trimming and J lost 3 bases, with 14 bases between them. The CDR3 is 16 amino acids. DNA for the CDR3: TGTGCCAGCTCACCACCGTTTCTGGTCGGGGACTATGGCTACACCTTC. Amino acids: CASSPPFLVGDYGYTF.

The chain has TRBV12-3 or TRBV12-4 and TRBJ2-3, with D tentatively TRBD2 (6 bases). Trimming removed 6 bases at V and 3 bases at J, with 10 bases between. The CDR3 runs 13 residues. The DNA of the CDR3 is TGTGCCAGCAGCCCCCGGGAGACAGATACGCAGTATTTT. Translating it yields CASSPRETDTQYF.

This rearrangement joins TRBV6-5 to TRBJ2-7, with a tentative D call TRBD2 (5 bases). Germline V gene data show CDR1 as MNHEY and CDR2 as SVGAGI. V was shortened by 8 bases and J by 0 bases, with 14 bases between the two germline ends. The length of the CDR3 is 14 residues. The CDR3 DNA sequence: TGTGCCAGCTCAGGCTCTCGGGGCTCCTACGAGCAGTACTTC. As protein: CASSGSRGSYEQYF.

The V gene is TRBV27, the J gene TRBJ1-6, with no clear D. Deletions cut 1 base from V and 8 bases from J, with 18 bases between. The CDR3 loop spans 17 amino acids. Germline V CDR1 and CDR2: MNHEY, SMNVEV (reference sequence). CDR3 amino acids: CASSLWAEKFSHSPLHF. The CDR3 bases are TGTGCCAGCAGTTTATGGGCGGAAAAGTTTTCCCATTCACCCCTCCACTTT.

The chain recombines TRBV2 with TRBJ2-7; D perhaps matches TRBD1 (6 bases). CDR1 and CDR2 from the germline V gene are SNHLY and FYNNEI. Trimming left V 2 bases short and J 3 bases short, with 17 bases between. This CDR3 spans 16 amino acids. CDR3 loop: CASSEFVRGFSYEQYF. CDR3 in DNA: TGTGCCAGCAGTGAATTCGTCAGGGGCTTTAGCTACGAGCAGTACTTC. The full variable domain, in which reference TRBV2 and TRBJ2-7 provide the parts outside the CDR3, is EPEVTQTPSHQVTQMGQEVILRCVPISNHLYFYWYRQILGQKVEFLVSFYNNEISEKSEIFDDQFSVERPDGSNFTLKIRSTKLEDSAMYFCASSEFVRGFSYEQYFGPGTRLTVT.